This record concerns one T cell receptor beta chain sequence. V was pared by 0 bases and J by 2 bases, with 0 bases of the junction left unmatched. The germline V gene has CDR1 SGDLS and CDR2 YYNGEE. This CDR3 is built from 17 residues. Participant age was roughly 18 to 100 years, and participants resided in 25 or so US areas. This entry belongs to a study of blood T cell repertoires in COVID-19. Study context: Nucleic acid was either cDNA or gDNA, and it came from T cells, B-cell-depleted T cells, or PBMCs.

Produced via immunoSEQ multiplex PCR; TCRdb's table is partial and in-frame only. The top ten hold under 6.5% of the sample, which has hundreds of thousands of clones, about 90% seen once. V gene TRBV9 combines with J gene TRBJ2-1, with 15 bases that match TRBD2. The sequence was obtained from a woman under 40 with acute COVID-19. The sequencing sample was made of PBMCs or T cells enriched from blood (not recorded which). This CDR3 is CASSVGTSGGAYNEQFF. The CDR3 DNA sequence: TGTGCCAGCAGCGTAGGGACTAGCGGGGGGGCCTACAATGAGCAGTTCTTC.